This T cell receptor (beta chain) is from a study of monozygotic twins with inflammatory bowel disease (dated by TCRdb to between 2018 and 2021). With regard to the full study: In total, about 30 monozygotic twin pairs made up the full study: 19 Danish pairs, all IBD-discordant, plus nine German pairs, of which four were IBD-concordant and five were IBD-discordant. The search for disease-associated traits relied mainly on comparing IBD patients with their genetically identical healthy co-twins within discordant pairs. Each individual had, on average, about 151 000 unique TCRalpha sequences and 181 000 unique TCRbeta sequences available for analysis. The paper as a whole reports these results and caveats: A decrease in TCRbeta repertoire diversity, as measured by inverse Simpson index, was observed in IBD patients compared with their healthy co-twins. No single strong signal or clonotype linked to IBD turned up in the results, so the idea that one exists was not supported. Different T cell subtypes could not be distinguished in the analysis. Repertoire similarity did not differ between concordant and discordant twins, possibly due to limited statistical power. IBD patients shared fewer clonotypes with other individuals than healthy twins did, most markedly in patients showing signs of disease activity. Because patients were on differing immunosuppressive treatments, the repertoires may have picked up extra background noise and inter-individual variability.

From each donor, an approximately 2.4 ml peripheral blood sample was drawn into PAXgene tubes and stored at -80 degrees C. Without any T cell sorting, total RNA was extracted from whole blood using the PAXgene blood miRNA kit on an automated QIAcube. Peripheral blood from monozygotic twin pairs, either concordant or discordant for inflammatory bowel disease, underwent deep TCRalpha and TCRbeta repertoire profiling that used unique molecular barcoding. Smoking habits were recorded for all twin pairs, and each individual was classified as a current, former or never smoker. The library relied on 5' RACE. Each TCR library was prepared from about 4,000 ng of total RNA. For each sample, cDNA synthesis with SMARTScribe reverse transcriptase was split into eight separate reactions. During cDNA synthesis, template switching introduced unique molecular identifiers that contained a 6-nucleotide sample barcode. Two nested PCRs of 16 and 9 cycles amplified the TCRalpha and TCRbeta cDNA, and bead purification followed each PCR. Before amplification, the cDNA was treated with uracil DNA-glycosylase and purified using the QIAquick PCR purification kit. The second PCR was the step at which Illumina TruSeq-compatible adapters and sample-specific barcodes were added. Library quality and concentration were assessed using TapeStation and Qubit, and roughly 5.5 ng of each library was pooled. Sequencing of pooled libraries was carried out on an Illumina HiSeq2500 single-index Rapid Run using 2 x 100 bp reads and custom sequencing primers. The authors processed their data as follows. PCR and sequencing errors were corrected by UMI-based consensus assembly using MiGEC version 1.2.6. V(D)J alignment, clonotype assembly and CDR3 extraction were performed with MiXCR version 2.1.1. To normalise gene usage, clonotype sharing and MAIT/NKT TCR abundance, the analysis used the top 1000, 10 000 and 20 000 clonotypes per sample. After downsampling to 27 000 UMIs, diversity was calculated as the inverse Simpson index using the vegan R package. Paired Mann-Whitney U tests on discordant twin pairs were used, with Benjamini-Hochberg multiple-testing correction. TCRdb reprocessed the reads and assigns one entry to each CDR3 protein sequence, leaving out DNA. TCRdb assigned the V and J calls; the authors' analysis was not used. The sample table gives some 150,000 distinct CDR3 sequences. Around 7% of the sample is held by the ten biggest clonotypes.

CDR1 KGHSH and CDR2 LQKENI were looked up in the germline V gene. The CDR3 holds 14 amino acids from the cysteine to the phenylalanine. The DNA is not on file. To note about this clonotype: Its antigen is still unknown.

The sequence is built from TRBV18 and TRBJ2-7; TCRdb gives TRBD2 as the D gene, but with no DNA this cannot be confirmed. Sequences were obtained from blood. The receptor was isolated from a human donor with ulcerative colitis or Crohn's disease, or a healthy co-twin of an affected twin (not recorded which). This receptor carries the CDR3 CASSPVGGTYEQYF.